The 3 T cell receptor beta chains below were found in one sample sequenced in a study of T cell responses to AZD1222 COVID-19 vaccine. Only in-frame clones appear in the TCRdb table, and some are missing; sequencing was by immunoSEQ multiplex PCR. The sample shows about 120,000 clones, 75% to 90% of them seen only once. This specimen consisted of peripheral blood, obtained 28 days after the second AZD1222 dose. These receptors came from an adult who received the AZD1222 COVID-19 vaccine.

The chain employs TRBV4-2 and TRBJ1-2; 12 nucleotides align to TRBD1. V dropped 0 bases and J dropped 8; count of bases not matched to a gene: 7. The CDR3 has 16 residues. Germline CDR1 is LGHNA and CDR2 is YNFKEQ. CDR3 sequence reads: CASSQDLGTGGRGYTF. The DNA of the CDR3 is TGTGCCAGCAGCCAAGATTTAGGGACAGGGGGCAGAGGCTACACCTTC.

J is TRBJ2-2 and V is TRBV5-1, with D unclear. V dropped 7 bases and J dropped 3 bases, with 13 bases sitting between them. The CDR3 loop spans 14 amino acids. Germline V gene sequence: CDR1 SGHRS, CDR2 YFSETQ. The CDR3, as DNA: TGCGCCAGCGAGAGGCAGCCGGACACCGGGGAGCTGTTTTTT. This encodes CASERQPDTGELFF.

The chain uses TRBV9 and TRBJ2-7, with D tentatively TRBD2 (6 bases). The length of the CDR3 is 15 residues. V was shortened by 0 bases and J by 2 bases, with 12 bases between the two germline ends. Germline CDR1 reads SGDLS; CDR2 reads YYNGEE. In DNA, the CDR3 is TGTGCCAGCAGCGTAGATGCAGGGAGGACCTACGAGCAGTACTTC. It is translated as CASSVDAGRTYEQYF.